This T cell receptor (beta chain) derives from a study of Tregs in tolerant kidney transplant recipients. Study-wide findings and caveats: Activated donor B cell expansion appeared to reveal the most relevant donor-specific TCRbeta repertoire.

Per the germline V gene, CDR1 is SGHAT and CDR2 is FQNNGV. Trimming cost V 0 bases and J 0 bases, with 9 bases left between them. The CDR3 contains 15 residues. Profiled with immunoSEQ multiplex PCR; TCRdb holds only in-frame clones, not every one. The sample lists 80,000 to 90,000 clones, over 85% occurring once. Worth noting for this clone: No antigen is known for it.

This TCR was sampled from a human donor in good health. Input material: CD8+ T cells from blood. This chain links TRBV11-2 with TRBJ2-7, with D unclear. Here the CDR3 reads CASSLEVRSSYEQYF. The DNA for the CDR3 is TGTGCCAGCAGCTTAGAGGTGCGGAGCTCCTACGAGCAGTACTTC.